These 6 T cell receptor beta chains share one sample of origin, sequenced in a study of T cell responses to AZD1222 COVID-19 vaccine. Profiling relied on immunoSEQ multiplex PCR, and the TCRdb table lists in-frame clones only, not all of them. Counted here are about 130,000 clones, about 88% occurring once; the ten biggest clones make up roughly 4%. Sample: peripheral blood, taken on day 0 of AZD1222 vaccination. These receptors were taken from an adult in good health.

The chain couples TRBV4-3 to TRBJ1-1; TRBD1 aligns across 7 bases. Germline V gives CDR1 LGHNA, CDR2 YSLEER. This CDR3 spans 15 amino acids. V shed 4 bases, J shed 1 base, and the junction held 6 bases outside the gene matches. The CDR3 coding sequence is TGCGCCAGCAGCCGAGCCGGGACAGCGAACACTGAAGCTTTCTTT. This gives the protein CASSRAGTANTEAFF.

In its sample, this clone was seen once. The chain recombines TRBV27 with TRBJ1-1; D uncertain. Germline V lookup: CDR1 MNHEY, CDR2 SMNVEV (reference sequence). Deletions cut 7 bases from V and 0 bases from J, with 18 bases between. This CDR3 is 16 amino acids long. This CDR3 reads CASTAVVGFMNTEAFF. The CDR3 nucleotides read TGTGCCAGCACCGCGGTTGTAGGGTTCATGAACACTGAAGCTTTCTTT.

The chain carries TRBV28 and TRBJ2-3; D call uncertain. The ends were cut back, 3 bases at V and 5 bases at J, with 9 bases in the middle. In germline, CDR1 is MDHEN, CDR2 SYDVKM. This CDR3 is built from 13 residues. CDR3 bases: TGTGCCAGCAGTTTTCTGGTACGAGATACGCAGTATTTT. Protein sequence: CASSFLVRDTQYF.

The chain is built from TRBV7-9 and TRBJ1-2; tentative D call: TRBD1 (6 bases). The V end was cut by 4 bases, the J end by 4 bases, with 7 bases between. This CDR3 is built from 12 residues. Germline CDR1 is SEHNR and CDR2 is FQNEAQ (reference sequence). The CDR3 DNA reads TGTGCCAGCAGCTGGGACACCTATGGCTACACCTTC. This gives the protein CASSWDTYGYTF.

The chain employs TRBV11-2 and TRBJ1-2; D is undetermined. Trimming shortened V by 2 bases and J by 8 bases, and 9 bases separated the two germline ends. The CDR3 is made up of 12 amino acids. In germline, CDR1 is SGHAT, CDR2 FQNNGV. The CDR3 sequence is CASSLWLRGYTF. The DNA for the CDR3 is TGTGCCAGCAGCTTATGGCTGAGGGGCTACACCTTC.

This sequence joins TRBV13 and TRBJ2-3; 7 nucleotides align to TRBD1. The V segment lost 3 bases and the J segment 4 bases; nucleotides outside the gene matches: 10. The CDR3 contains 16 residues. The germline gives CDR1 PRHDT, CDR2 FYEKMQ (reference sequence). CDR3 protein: CASSLSGQAASDTQYF. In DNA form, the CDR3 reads TGTGCCAGCAGCTTGTCCGGACAGGCCGCTTCAGATACGCAGTATTTT.